The sequence of this TCR beta chain was determined in a study of cytomegalovirus exposure and HLA in healthy donors. This PCR relied on a set of 60 Vbeta primers and 13 Jbeta primers. TCRdb keeps only in-frame clones here, not all; method: immunoSEQ multiplex PCR. Recorded for this sample: 40,000 to 50,000 clones. The CDR3 has 20 residues. Trimming at V came to 1 base and at J to 3 bases, leaving 14 bases not matched to a gene. Per germline, CDR1 SGHRS and CDR2 YFSETQ. The sequenced sample consisted of PBMCs. The J gene is TRBJ2-1, the V gene TRBV5-1, with 12 bases matching TRBD2. The TCR sequence derives from a woman aged 40 to 50 in good health and CMV-seronegative. The CDR3 spells CASSLRSGQATSGSYNEQFF. Here the CDR3 DNA reads TGCGCCAGCAGCTTGAGGTCCGGACAAGCGACTAGCGGGAGCTACAATGAGCAGTTCTTC.